This is a list of T cell receptor beta chains from one sample in a study of human T cells and chemical hapten exposure. TCRdb re-called the RACE reads with MiXCR, one entry per CDR3 protein. The sample yields approximately 90,000 distinct CDR3 sequences, about 28% seen once. Sequencing used whole blood, obtained in connection with sensitization to the hapten diphenylcyclopropenone (DPC). The receptors shown here come from a middle-aged man with alopecia areata. Some clones in this sample may be carry-over from other donors' samples. Each CDR3 is given with its conserved first and last residue. The D gene is left open where the match is weak. Clone size appears in some rows only: once, few, many, or a class for an expanded clone.

CDR3 protein,clone size,V gene,D gene
CASSPGTSGTETQYF,-,TRBV28,TRBD2
CASSQTNYNEQFF,many,TRBV14,-
CASSRSGATDTQYF,few,TRBV7-9,-
CASSERWTGASYEQYF,-,TRBV2,TRBD1
CASKGQETQYF,few,TRBV7-9,-
CSARIRAFNVTTTAYEQYF,many,TRBV20-1,-
CASSLGGAKNIQYF,-,TRBV7-2,-
CASRAGGGPGYNEQFF,-,TRBV28,TRBD1
CASSVGGGEAFF,few,TRBV14,-
CASSDQVASTDTQYF,-,TRBV9,-
CASSTPAGRTDTQYF,few,TRBV6-2/TRBV6-3,-
CSAPPAGGQETQYF,few,TRBV20-1,TRBD2
CASSGLAGGSDTQYF,-,TRBV28,TRBD2
CASSQGVEPSTDTQYF,few,TRBV4-3,-
CASTWGGHADTQYF,-,TRBV5-1,TRBD2
CASSPPGHEQFF,-,TRBV28,-
CASSLSLAGGDEQFF,-,TRBV5-6,TRBD1
CASSLAGPGANVLTF,-,TRBV5-1,-
CASSQGRRGSSNQPQHF,few,TRBV3-1,-
CASSPIGHGNTEAFF,-,TRBV12-3/TRBV12-4,-
CASSLYGGSTDTQYF,many,TRBV5-1,-
CASSQVGLAGLTDTQYF,many,TRBV4-3,TRBD2
CASSSWTGQETQYF,-,TRBV13,TRBD1
CASSFTPGQEQFF,-,TRBV12-3/TRBV12-4,-
CASSSPPSANLRSYNEQFF,-,TRBV28,-
CAWSVHRGNSPLHF,-,TRBV30,-
CASSYDVRAGANVLTF,few,TRBV6-5,-
CASSQLRLSGGEQYF,-,TRBV3-1,-
CASSTSGLYTGELFF,-,TRBV6-1,-
CASSLLGGFVRDSNTEAFF,-,TRBV28,-
CASGSFGGRNEQFF,-,TRBV10-2,-
CASKTDPYSGANVLTF,-,TRBV12-3/TRBV12-4,-
CASTQGALEQYF,-,TRBV12-3/TRBV12-4,TRBD1
CASSPIRDGEQYF,many,TRBV18,-
CAISDGDRGDDQPQHF,few,TRBV10-3,TRBD1
CSADKPGLPQETQYF,few,TRBV20-1,-
CASSPAGHEQFF,-,TRBV12-3/TRBV12-4,-
CASSQVKSDTNEQYF,once,TRBV4-2,-
CASSLGGRAAWADTQYF,few,TRBV13,TRBD2
CSARGGSGNTIYF,-,TRBV20-1,-
CASSLGQGLSYEQYF,few,TRBV5-1,TRBD1
CSAALGITQYF,-,TRBV20-1,-